This TCR beta chain was documented in a study of cytomegalovirus exposure and HLA in healthy donors. Looking at the study overall: HLA-typed donors were the source of about 85 million unique TCRs, which an early data release held. Findings of the study overall: Previous analysis showed most TCR beta V segments were productive about 90% or about 30% of the time. The study put some 160 TCR beta chains on its list as cytomegalovirus-associated. Most CMV-associated TCR beta chains were later found to appear HLA-restricted.

PCR used 60 Vbeta primers and 13 Jbeta primers. Repertoires were generated with immunoSEQ multiplex PCR, while TCRdb's copy carries only in-frame clones and drops some. The table has approximately 120,000 clones, more than 9% seen once. The CDR3 is 13 residues long. Trimming removed 4 bases at V and 6 bases at J, with 11 bases between. Germline V gene data show CDR1 as SGHRS and CDR2 as YFSETQ. Remarks on this clone: What it recognizes is unknown.

The chain is built from TRBV5-1 and TRBJ2-1, with D perhaps TRBD2 (6 bases). Sequencing was performed on PBMCs. The TCR was taken from a woman aged 18-35 years in good health and CMV-seropositive. Here the CDR3 DNA reads TGCGCCAGCAGCGGGGACTTACGCAATGAGCAGTTCTTC. This codes for CASSGDLRNEQFF.